The source of this TCR beta chain is a study of molecular identifiers for immune sequencing clone quantification. Study findings and constraints: Clones carrying above 20 RNA copies accounted for over 98% of effector molecules, under 1% in naive cells.

Note on this clonotype: Antigen unknown.

As CD8+CD4-CCR7+CD45RA+ cells, naive CD8 T cells were sorted. TCR libraries were built in bulk with a published protocol and specific TCR primers. From the PCR reads, TCRdb called clonotypes with MiXCR, one entry per CDR3 protein. The table lists over 600,000 distinct CDR3 sequences, 20% of them singletons. CDR3 length: 15 amino acids. Germline V gene sequence: CDR1 LNHNV, CDR2 YYDKDF (reference sequence). V was pared by 3 bases and J by 4 bases, with 7 bases of the junction left unmatched. The receptor comes from a human donor in good health. Some libraries in this study had Jurkat cell RNA spiked in. This sequence joins TRBV15 and TRBJ2-5; 8 positions agree with TRBD2. Source material: naive CD8+ T cells from blood, with Jurkat cell RNA spiked in. The subset is: FACS-sorted CD8+CD4-CCR7+CD45RA+ naive T cells. CDR3 in amino acids: CATSSFSSGRETQYF. The CDR3 coding sequence is TGTGCCACCAGCAGTTTTTCGAGCGGGAGAGAGACCCAGTACTTC.